The 21 T cell receptor beta chains listed next were all sequenced from one sample in a study of T cells in tuberculosis. Generated by immunoSEQ multiplex PCR, the TCRdb table keeps only in-frame clones and is missing some. The sample shows roughly 30,000 clones, roughly 92% of them seen only once. Material for sequencing was PBMCs. These receptors all stem from a donor aged 10-35 years with latent tuberculosis or without tuberculosis infection.

The chain joins TRBV5-1 to TRBJ2-7; 9 nucleotides line up with TRBD1. V shed 4 bases and J 4 bases; nucleotides not matched to a gene: 6. The CDR3 totals 14 residues. In germline, CDR1 is SGHRS, CDR2 YFSETQ. The DNA for the CDR3 is TGCGCCAGCAGCCACGGACAGGGGCAATACGAGCAGTACTTC. Translation: CASSHGQGQYEQYF. The variable domain in full, completed from reference TRBV5-1 and TRBJ2-7, reads KAGVTQTPRYLIKTRGQQVTLSCSPISGHRSVSWYQQTPGQGLQFLFEYFSETQRNKGNFPGRFSGRQFSNSRSEMNVSTLELGDSALYLCASSHGQGQYEQYFGPGTRLTVT.

J is TRBJ2-7 and V is TRBV19; 8 bases align to TRBD2. Germline-derived CDR1 and CDR2 are LNHDA and SQIVND (reference sequence). The CDR3 consists of 16 residues. J was trimmed by 2 bases and V by 6 bases; bases with no gene match: 12. The CDR3 bases are TGTGCCAGTAGCATCGGCCTACTAGCGGAGACCTACGAGCAGTACTTC. It codes for CASSIGLLAETYEQYF.

V usage is TRBV5-5 and J usage is TRBJ2-1; 7 nucleotides align to TRBD2. From germline, CDR1 is SGHKS and CDR2 YYEKEE (reference sequence). V lost 3 bases and J lost 1; bases outside the gene matches: 13. The CDR3 spans 18 residues. Here the CDR3 DNA reads TGTGCCAGCAGCTGGCGCAGTATGGGAGGGAAGTCCTACAATGAGCAGTTCTTC. Residues: CASSWRSMGGKSYNEQFF.

This clone was observed once. J is TRBJ2-7 and V is TRBV28, with D possibly TRBD2 on 6 matching bases. The germline CDR1 and CDR2 sequences are MDHEN and SYDVKM. Trimming cost V 7 bases and J 3 bases, with 19 bases left between them. This CDR3 has 15 residues. As DNA, the CDR3 is TGTGCCAGCACCCCGAAGGGAGCGGGTGACTACGAGCAGTACTTC. It codes for CASTPKGAGDYEQYF. The variable domain in full, with the rest retrieved from reference TRBV28 and TRBJ2-7, is DVKVTQSSRYLVKRTGEKVFLECVQDMDHENMFWYRQDPGLGLRLIYFSYDVKMKEKGDIPEGYSVSREKKERFSLILESASTNQTSMYLCASTPKGAGDYEQYFGPGTRLTVT.

This clone was recorded once. The junction and the germline gene differ at one end; a read error may be behind it. CDR3 sequence: CASSSTRTLYGAQDF. Here the CDR3 DNA reads TGTGCCAGCAGCTCCACGAGGACCCTATATGGGGCCCAGGATTTC. The chain recombines TRBV7-2 with TRBJ2-7, with D possibly TRBD1 on 5 matching bases. The CDR3 covers 15 residues. Germline V CDR1 and CDR2: SGHTA, FQGNSA.

The chain uses TRBV4-2 and TRBJ2-2, with 15 bases that match TRBD2. The CDR3 extends over 20 amino acids. Germline values: CDR1 LGHNA, CDR2 YNFKEQ. Germline trimming cut 8 bases from V and 1 base from J; bases unmatched to any gene: 14. The CDR3 DNA is TGTGCCAGCGCTAGAGTTACGGGACTAGCGGGAGGCCGGAACACCGGGGAGCTGTTTTTT. Translating it yields CASARVTGLAGGRNTGELFF.

J is TRBJ2-3 and V is TRBV9; D ambiguous. The germline V gene encodes CDR1 SGDLS and CDR2 YYNGEE. V lost 2 bases and J 5 bases, leaving 6 bases between the germline ends. The CDR3 covers 12 residues. The DNA of the CDR3 is TGTGCCAGCAGCGTTCTCGGAGATACGCAGTATTTT. Amino acid sequence: CASSVLGDTQYF.

The gene calls are TRBV6-5 and TRBJ2-7; 10 nucleotides align to TRBD2. V gave up 4 bases and J gave up 6 bases; unmatched junction bases: 6. Germline CDR1 reads MNHEY; CDR2 reads SVGAGI. This CDR3 spans 14 amino acids. The CDR3 protein is CASSSLAGDTEQYF. DNA for the CDR3: TGTGCCAGCAGTTCTCTAGCGGGGGACACCGAGCAGTACTTC.

The rearrangement links TRBV5-1 to TRBJ2-7; the match to TRBD2 covers 13 bases. The trim removed 4 bases at V and 0 bases at J, leaving 7 bases unmatched. The CDR3 covers 17 residues. Per the germline V gene, CDR1 is SGHRS and CDR2 is YFSETQ. The CDR3 DNA reads as TGCGCCAGCAGCCGAACTAGCGGGAGGGTTAGCTCCTACGAGCAGTACTTC. It is translated as CASSRTSGRVSSYEQYF.

On this clone itself: Other nucleotide sequences in the sample specify the same CDR3. The chain is built from TRBV30 and TRBJ2-2, with TRBD2 identical over 7 bases. Germline V gene lookup returns CDR1 GTSNPN and CDR2 SVGIG (reference sequence). The CDR3 covers 12 residues. Trimming took 5 bases from V and 8 from J; bases not matched to a gene: 5. Written as DNA, the CDR3 is TGTGCCTGGGGGCGGGGGACGGGGGAGCTGTTTTTT. It yields the protein CAWGRGTGELFF.

CDR3 in amino acids: CAMDQGEAYEQYF. In DNA form, the CDR3 reads TGTGCCATGGATCAGGGGGAAGCCTACGAGCAGTACTTC. The chain combines TRBV6-1 with TRBJ2-7; 7 nucleotides align to TRBD1. With V trimmed by 10 bases and J by 2 bases, 8 bases remained unmatched. The CDR3 sequence is 13 residues long. Germline CDR1 is MNHNS and CDR2 is SASEGT.

The J gene is TRBJ1-2, the V gene TRBV19; no clear D gene. The germline gives CDR1 LNHDA, CDR2 SQIVND (reference sequence). The V end was cut by 0 bases, the J end by 4 bases, with 6 bases between. The CDR3 length is 13 residues. CDR3 region: CASSIDRAYGYTF. The CDR3 bases are TGTGCCAGTAGTATAGATCGCGCCTATGGCTACACCTTC.

A remark on this clone: The same CDR3 also results from other DNA sequences found in this sample. V gene TRBV20-1 combines with J gene TRBJ2-3; D ambiguous. Germline values: CDR1 DFQATT, CDR2 SNEGSKA (reference sequence). The CDR3 loop spans 10 amino acids. Trimming took off 5 bases at V and 5 bases at J, with 5 bases between the two ends. In DNA, the CDR3 is TGCAGTGCTCGTAGAGATACGCAGTATTTT. This encodes CSARRDTQYF.

CDR3 in DNA: TGTGCCAGCAGTGGGGGACAAATCTATGGCTACACCTTC. It encodes CASSGGQIYGYTF. The chain combines TRBV25-1 with TRBJ1-2, with a tentative D call TRBD1 (6 bases). The CDR3 runs to 13 residues. Looked up from germline, CDR1 is MGHDK and CDR2 is SYGVNS. Trimming stripped 4 bases from V and 4 bases from J, with 10 bases between.

This clone was seen once. V gene TRBV18 combines with J gene TRBJ1-1; D is perhaps TRBD1 (5 bases). Germline V lookup: CDR1 KGHSH, CDR2 LQKENI. This CDR3 has 13 residues. V was cut by 6 bases and J by 6 bases, with 14 bases left in between. CDR3 nucleotides: TGTGCCAGCTCGGGACTGGAGGACGCTGAAGCTTTCTTT. Its protein is CASSGLEDAEAFF. Filled out from reference TRBV18 and TRBJ1-1, the complete variable domain reads NAGVMQNPRHLVRRRGQEARLRCSPMKGHSHVYWYRQLPEEGLKFMVYLQKENIIDESGMPKERFSAEFPKEGPSILRIQQVVRGDSAAYFCASSGLEDAEAFFGQGTRLTVV.

This chain joins TRBV27 and TRBJ1-1; perhaps TRBD1 as D (5 bases). V was clipped by 1 base and J by 0 bases, with 9 bases between them. The CDR3 consists of 15 residues. Germline V gene lookup returns CDR1 MNHEY and CDR2 SMNVEV (reference sequence). CDR3 sequence (DNA): TGTGCCAGCAGTTTATGGGGCAGCATGAACACTGAAGCTTTCTTT. It specifies CASSLWGSMNTEAFF.

The chain links TRBV30 to TRBJ1-4; D gene unclear. CDR1 is GTSNPN, CDR2 SVGIG, per germline (reference sequence). The CDR3 runs 13 residues. The germline V and J ends were trimmed by 2 bases and 5 bases, with 9 bases remaining between them. The CDR3 sequence is CAWSREMNEKLFF. The CDR3 DNA sequence: TGTGCCTGGAGTAGAGAAATGAATGAAAAACTGTTTTTT.

This clone was counted once. The chain carries TRBV7-8 and TRBJ1-1; a weak D match, TRBD1 (5 bases). The germline CDR1 and CDR2 sequences are SGHVS and FQNEAQ. Between the trimmed V and J ends, which lost 5 bases and 5 bases, there was a span of 9 bases. The CDR3 has 12 residues. CDR3 DNA sequence: TGTGCCAGCAGCCCTGGGGGGACTGAAGCTTTCTTT. Translation gives CASSPGGTEAFF.

The chain has TRBV2 and TRBJ1-5; the match to TRBD1 covers 8 bases. Trimming removed 1 base from V and 7 bases from J; junction bases left unmatched: 6. This CDR3 is built from 15 residues. Germline V gene data show CDR1 as SNHLY and CDR2 as FYNNEI. The CDR3 region is CASSEGGTGQQPQHF. In DNA form, the CDR3 reads TGTGCCAGCAGTGAAGGGGGGACAGGCCAGCAGCCCCAGCATTTT. The whole variable domain, remainder taken from reference TRBV2 and TRBJ1-5, is EPEVTQTPSHQVTQMGQEVILRCVPISNHLYFYWYRQILGQKVEFLVSFYNNEISEKSEIFDDQFSVERPDGSNFTLKIRSTKLEDSAMYFCASSEGGTGQQPQHFGDGTRLSIL.

The genes are TRBV6-5 and TRBJ2-2, with TRBD2 matching over 14 bases. This CDR3 is built from 14 residues. The V segment lost 6 bases and the J segment 6 bases; nucleotides outside the gene matches: 0. Looked up from germline, CDR1 is MNHEY and CDR2 is SVGAGI. This CDR3 reads CASRTSGRAGELFF. Written as DNA, the CDR3 is TGTGCCAGCAGGACTAGCGGGAGGGCCGGGGAGCTGTTTTTT.

This chain uses TRBV6-6 with TRBJ1-2, with D perhaps matching TRBD1 (5 bases). Per germline, CDR1 MNHNY and CDR2 SVGAGI (reference sequence). Trimming left V 2 bases short and J 6 bases short, with 16 bases between. The CDR3 totals 15 residues. The CDR3 nucleotides are TGTGCCAGCAGTTACCCAATAACCGGAGGGGATGGCTACACCTTC. Translated, it gives CASSYPITGGDGYTF.